This T cell receptor (beta chain) was found in a study of shared clonotypes between healthy human individuals (dated by TCRdb to 2020 to 2021). Broadly, across the study: Two women and three men aged 18 to 49 years were included in the cohort. Per donor, three plates each were used for CD4 naive and CD4 memory, two for CD8 naive, and one for CD8 memory. To estimate repertoire size and how much clonotypes are shared between individuals, the study performed deep sequencing of blood TCR repertoires from 4 to 6 healthy adults. Different laboratories and diverse techniques were used to prepare libraries and sequence TCR repertoires, to increase sequencing depth and limit assay-specific biases. Between about 0.94 and 10 billion PBMCs per donor were obtained by leukapheresis. Overall study results and their limits: Because the study included a small number of donors, the genetic and exposure-history diversity represented was limited. Rarefaction of sorted-subset datasets indicated incomplete sequencing despite the large sequencing depth. Clonotypes shared by all four sorted-subset donors showed higher generation probabilities than non-shared clonotypes. Naive subsets generally had larger estimated clonotype richness than memory subsets. Sampling was restricted to blood, and TCR repertoires in tissue are likely to differ from TCR repertoires in blood. Pairwise subsampling led to the expectation that sequencing depth would affect the degree of clonotype sharing among donors. Across a few donors, about 4.5% of naive CD4, roughly 3.5% of naive CD8, 2.3% of memory CD4, and approximately 0.42% of memory CD8 clonotypes were shared.

Donors were healthy HIV-negative adults with no recently reported acute infections or vaccinations. Only Caucasian adults living in Nashville, Tennessee, USA were represented among the donors. CD4+ T cells were enriched through magnetic negative selection, after which naive cells were positively selected on CD45RA and the remaining negative fraction served as the memory subset. Blood was obtained by leukapheresis, after which PBMCs were separated by Ficoll-Histopaque density gradient centrifugation and cryopreserved in liquid nitrogen vapor phase. Analytical flow cytometry was used to check the purity and quantity of every magnetically sorted T cell population. Genomic DNA was isolated from every sorted fraction and measured by UV absorbance on a Nanodrop 2000c. A remark on this clone: Its antigen target is currently unknown. Base-call qualities are not available, and no considerably larger clone is one nucleotide away.

V is cut by 3 bases and J by 0 bases, and the space between the germline ends is 9 bases. CDR1 KGHSH and CDR2 LQKENI are derived from the germline V gene. The cysteine opens and the phenylalanine closes a CDR3 of 15 amino acids. Only the CDR3 region is kept as DNA, spanning 45 bases read in frame from base 1. Using the deep immunoSEQ assay, multiplex PCR amplified TCR CDR3 regions from genomic DNA. Extracted genomic DNA from each cell subset was distributed evenly across all wells of several immunoSEQ 96-well plates, and each plate was treated as a replicate. For sorted subsets, each replicate PCR was loaded with 200 ng genomic DNA, equivalent to roughly 30,000 T cell genomes. The purified libraries were quantified using a Qubit 3.0 fluorometer, sized with a Bioanalyzer 2100, and then quantified again using the KAPA Library Quantification kit. Every immunoSEQ 96-well plate was sequenced on a separate single-read 150-cycle Illumina NextSeq 550 flow cell. The authors' analysis ran thus. Because the immunoSEQ output held only junctional sequences and lacked quality scores, the filtering could not match the filtering applied to full-length reads. To assign V/J genes and CDR3, sequences were annotated against IMGT germline references using PyIR, a Python wrapper for IgBLAST v1.9. Reads were filtered out if the reads had weak V/J assignments (E-value above 1e-6), no CDR3, stop codons, out-of-frame junctions, or ambiguous translated residues. V3J clonotypes were defined as sequences sharing the same inferred V gene, J gene, and CDR3 amino acid sequence. Percentage overlap between repertoires was calculated by dividing the number of shared unique clonotypes by the size of the smaller repertoire. Richness of each repertoire was evaluated using RTK rarefaction, the Chao1 estimator, and Recon v2.1 estimates of unobserved clonotypes. OLGA was used to compute generation probabilities for all TCRbeta clonotypes that the gDNA method yielded from several donors. Held by TCRdb, this immuneACCESS table contains in-frame sequences only and omits some clones. Under half of the omission traces to an unresolved V gene where checked; the cause of the rest is unknown. V and J calls and clone size are those listed in that table; D and trimming were worked out from the DNA. The sample data list approximately 2.5 million clones, and roughly 93% of these were observed just once. The top ten hold 0.36% of the sample.

The sample comprised naive CD4+ T cells from PBMCs. Taken with the paper, the label for cell subset or site translates to: CD45RA+ positively selected. Here the chain combines TRBV18 and TRBJ1-5; the D gene cannot be named for sure. This clonotype was obtained from a man aged 18 to 30 in good health. Some clones in this sample may be carry-over from other donors' samples. The nucleotide sequence reads TGTGCCAGCTCACCGACGACAAATAGCAATCAGCCCCAGCATTTT. This translates into CASSPTTNSNQPQHF.